Presented here are 13 T cell receptor beta chains from one specimen sequenced in a study of blood T cell repertoires in COVID-19. Generated by immunoSEQ multiplex PCR, the TCRdb table keeps only in-frame clones and is missing some. Found here are about 140,000 clones, approximately 86% of them singletons; the top ten hold less than 2%. The specimen sequenced was peripheral blood. These receptors were obtained from a woman in her sixties with acute or convalescent COVID-19.

The chain uses TRBV9 and TRBJ1-1; no clear D. Germline CDR1 SGDLS, CDR2 YYNGEE. This CDR3 has 18 residues. Trimming took off 2 bases at V and 4 bases at J, with 24 bases between the two ends. The CDR3 spells CASSVTSGRLWGFTEAFF. CDR3 bases: TGTGCCAGCAGCGTCACGTCGGGGAGGCTTTGGGGTTTCACTGAAGCTTTCTTT. The entire variable domain, with the rest obtained from reference TRBV9 and TRBJ1-1, is as follows: DSGVTQTPKHLITATGQRVTLRCSPRSGDLSVYWYQQSLDQGLQFLIQYYNGEERAKGNILERFSAQQFPDLHSELNLSSLELGDSALYFCASSVTSGRLWGFTEAFFGQGTRLTVV.

As regards this clone: A junction boundary mismatches the germline segment, possibly from a read error. The chain links TRBV23-1 to TRBJ2-7; 8 bases agree with TRBD1. TRBV23-1 is an open reading frame, and its role is uncertain. The CDR3 runs to 15 residues. CDR3 DNA sequence: TGCGCCAGCACTCAAGGACAGGGACCATCCTACGAGCAGTACTTC. Its protein product is CASTQGQGPSYEQYF.

The chain carries TRBV12-3 or TRBV12-4 and TRBJ2-7, with D perhaps TRBD2 (5 bases). There are 12 residues in the CDR3. Trimming took off 5 bases at V and 3 bases at J, with 8 bases between the two ends. Here the CDR3 reads CASSPEGYEQYF. The CDR3 nucleotides are TGTGCCAGCAGTCCCGAGGGCTACGAGCAGTACTTC.

This chain links TRBV6-1 with TRBJ1-2; 9 nucleotides match TRBD1. The germline V gene encodes CDR1 MNHNS and CDR2 SASEGT. CDR3 size: 15 residues. Trimming took 2 bases from V and 8 from J; bases not matched to a gene: 9. CDR3 loop: CASSEPGTGPRGYTF. Here the CDR3 DNA reads TGTGCCAGCAGTGAACCCGGGACAGGGCCTCGGGGCTACACCTTC.

This chain links TRBV6-5 with TRBJ1-6; D possibly corresponds to TRBD1 (5 bases). The germline V and J ends were trimmed by 0 bases and 6 bases, with 9 bases remaining between them. The germline gives CDR1 MNHEY, CDR2 SVGAGI. The CDR3 loop spans 15 amino acids. The CDR3 DNA reads as TGTGCCAGCAGTTACTCGGCAGGGCCTAATTCACCCCTCCACTTT. Protein product: CASSYSAGPNSPLHF.

The V and J genes are TRBV5-1 and TRBJ2-3; TRBD2 matches 8 bases. Germline lookup yields CDR1 SGHRS and CDR2 YFSETQ. The V and J ends lost 1 base and 2 bases, in that order; junction bases with no gene match: 3. CDR3 length equals 15 residues. The CDR3 is CASSLMGLDTDTQYF. In nucleotides, the CDR3 is TGCGCCAGCAGCTTGATGGGACTAGACACAGATACGCAGTATTTT.

V and J are TRBV6-2 or TRBV6-3 and TRBJ1-6; TRBD1 aligns across 10 bases. The V and J ends lost 2 bases and 11 bases, in that order; junction bases with no gene match: 6. The V gene's germline CDR1 is MNHEY and CDR2 SVGEGT. There are 15 residues in the CDR3. The CDR3 reads CASSYAGQGMTPLHF. CDR3 bases: TGTGCCAGCAGTTACGCGGGACAGGGGATGACACCCCTCCACTTT.

The V and J genes are TRBV5-1 and TRBJ1-6; unclear D gene. V lost 4 bases and J lost 8, with 13 bases in between. CDR1 SGHRS and CDR2 YFSETQ come from the germline V gene. This CDR3 spans 14 amino acids. CDR3 DNA: TGCGCCAGCAGCCTCACGGCGGGTGATTCACCCCTCCACTTT. This sequence encodes CASSLTAGDSPLHF.

The chain recombines TRBV3-1 (or the pseudogene TRBV3-2) with TRBJ2-1; 11 nucleotides line up with TRBD2. CDR1 LGHDT and CDR2 YNNKEL come from the germline V gene (reference sequence). CDR3 length equals 14 residues. V trimming: 1 base; J trimming: 7 bases; junction bases outside the gene matches: 0. The CDR3 nucleotides read TGTGCCAGCAGCCAAGGGACTAGCGGGAATGAGCAGTTCTTC. This codes for CASSQGTSGNEQFF.

J is TRBJ2-2 and V is TRBV15; 7 bases are a match to TRBD1. Unmatched junction bases numbered 9, after V lost 1 base and J lost 7 bases. The length of the CDR3 is 16 residues. Germline values: CDR1 LNHNV, CDR2 YYDKDF (reference sequence). The CDR3 region has the DNA TGTGCCACCAGCAGAGGGGGGACAGCCGGTTTCGGGGAGCTGTTTTTT. Its translation is CATSRGGTAGFGELFF.

The chain combines TRBV7-9 with TRBJ1-1, with D perhaps matching TRBD1 (5 bases). V lost 9 bases to trimming and J lost 5 bases, with 19 bases between them. Germline CDR1 reads SEHNR; CDR2 reads FQNEAQ (reference sequence). The CDR3 contains 14 residues. The CDR3 spells CARTLNGGRTEAFF. The CDR3 nucleotides are TGTGCCAGAACCCTTAACGGGGGGAGGACTGAAGCTTTCTTT.

CDR3 sequence reads: CASAIGGDNQPQHF. The CDR3 DNA follows: TGTGCCAGCGCGATAGGGGGCGACAATCAGCCCCAGCATTTT. The rearrangement joins TRBV6-5 to TRBJ1-5; 7 bases agree with TRBD1. Germline values: CDR1 MNHEY, CDR2 SVGAGI. With V trimmed by 8 bases and J by 3 bases, 7 bases remained unmatched. This CDR3 is built from 14 residues.

J is TRBJ2-7 and V is TRBV2; 11 nucleotides agree with TRBD2. This CDR3 has 12 amino acids. Germline V gene sequence: CDR1 SNHLY, CDR2 FYNNEI. With V trimmed by 6 bases and J by 6 bases, 1 base remained unmatched. CDR3 sequence reads: CASRLAGGEQYF. As DNA, the CDR3 is TGTGCCAGCAGGCTAGCGGGGGGCGAGCAGTACTTC. Full variable domain (missing parts from reference TRBV2 and TRBJ2-7): EPEVTQTPSHQVTQMGQEVILRCVPISNHLYFYWYRQILGQKVEFLVSFYNNEISEKSEIFDDQFSVERPDGSNFTLKIRSTKLEDSAMYFCASRLAGGEQYFGPGTRLTVT.